These 14 T cell receptor beta chains share one sample of origin, sequenced in a study of T cells after yellow fever vaccination. TCRdb independently ran MiXCR on the 5' RACE reads; one entry per CDR3 protein. The sample includes some 550,000 distinct CDR3 sequences, 19% of them seen just once. The specimen was PBMCs, collected 15 days after the yellow fever booster vaccination. These receptors were obtained from a man aged 25-45 years who received the YFV17D yellow fever vaccine.

Many counts were recorded for this clonotype. This rearrangement joins TRBV24-1 to TRBJ2-1, with TRBD2 matching over 12 bases. Trimming at V came to 4 bases and at J to 2 bases, leaving 8 bases not matched to a gene. CDR1 is KGHDR, CDR2 SFDVKD, per germline. There are 18 residues in the CDR3. CDR3: CATSDASGRDIAYNEQFF. The DNA for the CDR3 is TGTGCCACCAGTGACGCTAGCGGGAGGGATATCGCCTACAATGAGCAGTTCTTC.

This clonotype was seen at least ten times. The rearrangement links TRBV7-2 to TRBJ2-3; D unclear. Germline assignment: CDR1 SGHTA and CDR2 FQGNSA. V was shortened by 4 bases and J by 2 bases, with 4 bases between the two germline ends. The CDR3 length is 12 residues. The DNA of the CDR3 is TGTGCCAGCAGCTCCAACACAGATACGCAGTATTTT. It encodes CASSSNTDTQYF.

This rearrangement joins TRBV6-2 or TRBV6-3 to TRBJ2-1, with TRBD2 matching over 12 bases. The CDR3 length is 14 residues. V lost 6 bases to trimming and J lost 10 bases; unmatched junction nucleotides: 7. Looked up from germline, CDR1 is MNHEY and CDR2 is SVGEGT. This CDR3 is CASSQTLAGGEQFF. CDR3 nucleotides: TGTGCCAGCAGCCAAACACTAGCGGGAGGCGAGCAGTTCTTC.

The V call is TRBV11-3, the J call TRBJ2-2, with TRBD1 identical over 9 bases. V was pared by 5 bases and J by 9 bases, with 10 bases of the junction left unmatched. Germline CDR1 SGHNT, CDR2 YENEEA. There are 15 residues in the CDR3. The CDR3 DNA reads TGTGCCAGCAGCAGAGCGGGACAGGGAGCCCGGGAGCTGTTTTTT. This gives the protein CASSRAGQGARELFF.

The chain employs TRBV7-2 and TRBJ2-7; D call uncertain. With 8 bases removed from V and 7 bases from J, the gap between germline ends came to 18 bases. There are 13 residues in the CDR3. Looked up from germline, CDR1 is SGHTA and CDR2 is FQGNSA. The CDR3 reads CASGLTRTLEQYF. The CDR3 DNA sequence: TGTGCCAGCGGATTGACTCGTACTCTGGAGCAGTACTTC.

The J gene is TRBJ2-1, the V gene TRBV24-1; unclear D gene. Trimming stripped 0 bases from V and 13 bases from J, with 12 bases between. The CDR3 consists of 13 residues. The germline V gene has CDR1 KGHDR and CDR2 SFDVKD. The CDR3 coding sequence is TGTGCCACCAGTGATTTGCGTCAGGCGGTCCAGTTCTTC. Translated, it gives CATSDLRQAVQFF.

The table lists this clonotype with a few counts. CDR3 residues: CASSGQGGSYEQYF. In DNA, the CDR3 is TGTGCCAGCAGTGGACAGGGGGGCTCCTACGAGCAGTACTTC. The chain carries TRBV2 and TRBJ2-7; 9 nucleotides line up with TRBD1. The ends lost 4 bases at V and 0 bases at J; junction bases unmatched: 1. Germline loops: CDR1 SNHLY, CDR2 FYNNEI. The CDR3 has 14 residues.

The J gene is TRBJ2-5, the V gene TRBV5-1, with D unclear. CDR3 length: 15 residues. Germline V CDR1 and CDR2: SGHRS, YFSETQ. The germline V and J ends were trimmed by 1 base and 4 bases, with 14 bases remaining between them. The CDR3 sequence is CASSLSPGGRETQYF. The CDR3 bases are TGCGCCAGCAGCTTGTCACCGGGCGGACGAGAGACCCAGTACTTC.

This clonotype was seen more than once but under ten times. The rearrangement links TRBV15 to TRBJ1-6; D call uncertain. Trimming removed 0 bases at V and 5 bases at J, with 8 bases between. The germline CDR1 and CDR2 sequences are LNHNV and YYDKDF (reference sequence). There are 15 residues in the CDR3. The CDR3 loop is CATSRDIADNSPLHF. The CDR3 DNA follows: TGTGCCACCAGCAGAGATATTGCAGATAATTCACCCCTCCACTTT.

This clonotype turned up a few times. This chain connects TRBV10-2 to TRBJ1-3; 8 positions agree with TRBD1. Per germline, CDR1 WSHSY and CDR2 SAAADI. V was clipped by 6 bases and J by 3 bases; unmatched bases: 4. The CDR3 is made up of 14 amino acids. The DNA for the CDR3 is TGCGCCAGCAGCAGGGGGCTCGATGGAAACACCATATATTTT. It specifies CASSRGLDGNTIYF.

This rearrangement joins TRBV6-2 or TRBV6-3 to TRBJ2-1; D is possibly TRBD1 (5 bases). Per germline, CDR1 MNHEY and CDR2 SVGEGT. V dropped 5 bases and J dropped 14 bases, with 31 bases sitting between them. CDR3 length equals 17 residues. DNA of the CDR3: TGTGCCAGCAGTCCCTTGTCGAAACAGGTTCCAGCGTCGAAAAAGTTCTTC. It yields the protein CASSPLSKQVPASKKFF.

This clonotype came up a few times. The chain joins TRBV19 to TRBJ2-1; D may be TRBD1 or TRBD2 (5 bases each). Germline V gene lookup returns CDR1 LNHDA and CDR2 SQIVND (reference sequence). V dropped 11 bases and J dropped 0 bases, with 11 bases sitting between them. This CDR3 region has 13 residues. The CDR3 loop reads CAVGTDSYNEQFF. The CDR3 DNA sequence: TGTGCCGTCGGGACGGACTCCTACAATGAGCAGTTCTTC.

The rearrangement links TRBV10-2 to TRBJ2-7; 9 nucleotides line up with TRBD2. V was pared by 7 bases and J by 6 bases, with 10 bases of the junction left unmatched. There are 14 residues in the CDR3. CDR1 is WSHSY, CDR2 SAAADI, per germline. Here the CDR3 reads CASNPLAGVGEQYF. In DNA form, the CDR3 reads TGCGCCAGCAATCCGTTAGCGGGAGTTGGCGAGCAGTACTTC.

The chain combines TRBV10-3 with TRBJ2-3; D is possibly TRBD2 (5 bases). V was cut by 10 bases and J by 0 bases, with 17 bases left in between. Germline-derived CDR1 and CDR2 are ENHRY and SYGVKD. The CDR3 has 15 residues. As DNA, the CDR3 is TGTGCCACCTTAAGTGACTATTTTAGCACAGATACGCAGTATTTT. Amino acid sequence: CATLSDYFSTDTQYF.